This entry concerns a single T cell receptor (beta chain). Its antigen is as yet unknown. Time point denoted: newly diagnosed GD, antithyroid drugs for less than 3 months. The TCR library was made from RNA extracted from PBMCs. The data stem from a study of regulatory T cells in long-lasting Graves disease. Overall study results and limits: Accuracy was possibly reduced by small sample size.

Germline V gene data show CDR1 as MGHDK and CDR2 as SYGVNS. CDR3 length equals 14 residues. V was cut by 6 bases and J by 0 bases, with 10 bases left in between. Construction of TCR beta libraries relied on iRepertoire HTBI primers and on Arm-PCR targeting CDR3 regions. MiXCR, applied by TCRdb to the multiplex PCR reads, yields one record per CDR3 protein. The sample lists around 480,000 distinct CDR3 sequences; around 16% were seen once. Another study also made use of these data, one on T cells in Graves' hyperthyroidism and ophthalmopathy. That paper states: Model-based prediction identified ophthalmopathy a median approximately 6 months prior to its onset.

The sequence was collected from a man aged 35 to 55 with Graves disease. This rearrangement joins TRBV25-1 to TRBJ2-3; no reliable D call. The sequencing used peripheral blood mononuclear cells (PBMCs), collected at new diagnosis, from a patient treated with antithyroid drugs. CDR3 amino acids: CASRGQASTDTQYF. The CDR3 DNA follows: TGTGCCAGCAGAGGGCAGGCTAGCACAGATACGCAGTATTTT.